This T cell receptor beta chain was recorded in a study of OX40 agonist ivuxolimab in advanced cancers. Concerning the study at large: Ivuxolimab, which targeted the costimulatory receptor OX40 (CD134), was an agonistic, fully human IgG2 monoclonal antibody. Intravenous ivuxolimab was administered to patients every 2 weeks at six dose levels: 0.01, 0.1, 0.3, 1.5, 3 and 10 mg/kg. Of the approximately 50 dose-escalation patients, hepatocellular carcinoma was present in approximately 20, melanoma in roughly 15, renal cell carcinoma in 9 and head and neck cancer in 9. A male proportion of roughly 85% and a mean age of 60 years, ranging from about 20 to 80, were recorded for the dose-escalation cohort. Prior anti-PD-1, anti-PD-L1 or anti-CTLA-4 therapy was permitted, and checkpoint inhibitors had been received by less than 45% of dose-escalation patients. Three dose-escalation patients achieved partial responses, one with hepatocellular carcinoma and two with cutaneous melanoma. The purpose of peripheral TCRbeta sequencing was to test whether ivuxolimab changed TCR sequence diversity and led to clonal T-cell expansion. The monotherapy dose-escalation portion (N of about 50 patients) of the phase I ivuxolimab trial is reported in the paper.

Patients with autoimmune disease history or receiving systemic immunosuppression were excluded from the trial. In every dose cohort, peripheral blood was drawn for TCR sequencing at baseline, cycle 4 day 1, and cycle 7 day 1. The samples were taken from a phase I, first-in-human, multicenter, open-label dose-escalation trial of ivuxolimab. The trial enrolled adults with locally advanced or metastatic head and neck squamous cell, hepatocellular, melanoma or renal cell carcinoma. Before TCR sequencing, CD4+ and CD8+ T cells were separately sorted from peripheral blood. Study-level results and caveats: Low levels of normalized T-cell clonal expansion were also shown by some nonresponding patients. Antigen specificity was not determined for the clonally expanded peripheral T cells. After ivuxolimab, more expanded clones were found on average in CD8+ T cells than in CD4+ T cells. Partial responders in the 0.1-3.0 mg/kg groups had among the lowest normalized peripheral clonal expansion, especially among CD8+ T cells. At doses from 0.1 to 3.0 mg/kg, clonal expansion was seen in both CD4+ and CD8+ blood T cells between baseline and week 6.

Genomic DNA was extracted from sorted cells for sequencing of the TCRbeta CDR3 region. The immunoSEQ Assay was used to sequence the TCRbeta CDR3 regions. The table comes from immuneACCESS by way of TCRdb, which keeps in-frame sequences with V and J called. Part of the clones is missing from these tables; in studies checked, under half for an unresolved V gene and the rest for unknown reasons. This sample lists roughly 50,000 clones; 80% to 95% were detected once. The leading ten clones occupy approximately 6.8% of the sample. Trimming at the junction amounts to 4 bases on V and 7 bases on J, and the germline ends lie 14 bases apart. CDR1 and CDR2 (MNHEY, SVGAGI) derive from the germline V gene. The CDR3 has 14 amino acids, counting the end cysteine and phenylalanine. Of the read, only the CDR3 DNA is kept; its 42 bases are in frame from base 1. Comment on this clone: No antigen is known for it. Nothing much larger sits one base from this clone, and base qualities are not available.

The chain joins TRBV6-5 to TRBJ1-5, with a tentative D gene TRBD1 over 5 matching bases. The sequence was obtained from an adult with an advanced solid tumor such as melanoma, head and neck, liver or kidney cancer. The starting material was CD4+ or CD8+ T cells sorted from blood, obtained in a trial of the OX40 agonist ivuxolimab. This receptor carries the CDR3 CASSLNQGLQPQHF. The DNA sequence is given as TGTGCCAGCAGTTTGAATCAGGGACTCCAGCCCCAGCATTTT.